This T cell receptor beta chain was profiled in a study of blood T cells in healthy people across ages. Study-level points and caveats: One million T cells yielded diversity estimates that were considered underestimates.

For the second PCR, which ran for about 6 to 11 cycles, a sample-barcoded 5' primer and a J-beta primer mix were used. CDR3-containing paired-end reads numbering at least 2.5 million came from each sample. TCRdb reanalysed the 5' RACE reads using MiXCR and keeps one entry per CDR3 protein. The top ten hold approximately 3.7% of the sample, which has some 760,000 distinct CDR3 sequences, roughly 25% seen once. Each donor had 7.5 to 10 milliliters of peripheral blood drawn. The V and J ends lost 1 base and 0 bases respectively, with 6 bases between them. Germline CDR1 and CDR2: SEHNR and FQNEAQ (reference sequence). CDR3 length: 14 amino acids. As for this clonotype: Its antigen is currently unknown.

The same data also contributed to another study, on T cells of mothers and their children. According to that study: Random nucleotides (2-4) and sample barcodes were added by the M1S primer used in the second PCR.

The V call is TRBV7-9, the J call TRBJ1-1, with no clear D. The sequence was collected from a boy between 5 and 17 years old in good health. The specimen sequenced was blood. Here the CDR3 reads CASSLVKMNTEAFF. In DNA form, the CDR3 reads TGTGCCAGCAGCTTAGTCAAGATGAACACTGAAGCTTTCTTT.